Given below is one T cell receptor beta chain in context. The data originate from a study of blood T cell repertoires in COVID-19. Whole-study context: Spain, Italy and the United States supplied samples that represented acute and convalescent COVID-19.

The study drew participants aged roughly 18 to 95 years from around 24 US areas. Measured with immunoSEQ multiplex PCR; TCRdb has only the in-frame clones, and not every one. Of about 220,000 clones listed, approximately 83% are singletons. Germline CDR1 SNHLY, CDR2 FYNNEI. Between the trimmed V and J ends, which lost 6 bases and 2 bases, there was a span of 15 bases. The CDR3 is made up of 15 amino acids. This clonotype was sampled from a woman aged 40-49 years with acute COVID-19. The specimen was PBMCs or T cells enriched from blood (not recorded which). The rearrangement links TRBV2 to TRBJ2-3, with TRBD1 as a possible D gene (5 bases). The CDR3 sequence: CASRDRTKATDTQYF. CDR3 bases: TGTGCCAGCAGGGATAGGACAAAGGCCACAGATACGCAGTATTTT.